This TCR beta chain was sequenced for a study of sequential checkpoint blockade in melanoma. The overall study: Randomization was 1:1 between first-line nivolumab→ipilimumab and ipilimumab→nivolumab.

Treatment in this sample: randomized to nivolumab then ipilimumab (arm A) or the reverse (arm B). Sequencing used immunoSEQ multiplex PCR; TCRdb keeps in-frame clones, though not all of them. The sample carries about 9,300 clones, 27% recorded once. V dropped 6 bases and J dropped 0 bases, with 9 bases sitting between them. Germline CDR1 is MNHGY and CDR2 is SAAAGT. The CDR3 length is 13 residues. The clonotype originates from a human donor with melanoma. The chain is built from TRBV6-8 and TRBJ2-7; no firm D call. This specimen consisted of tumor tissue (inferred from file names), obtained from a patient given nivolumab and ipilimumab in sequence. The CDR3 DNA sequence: TGTGCCAGCAGCGGAAGCGACTCCTACGAGCAGTACTTC. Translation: CASSGSDSYEQYF.